What follows describes a single T cell receptor (beta chain). Its antigen is not yet known. No base-level quality is on record; no much larger clone is a single base apart. TCRbeta CDR3 regions were amplified from genomic DNA using the immunoSEQ Assay, a bias-controlled multiplex PCR. The authors processed their data as follows. Within the assay, amplification of reference gene primers was used to estimate how many nucleated cells each sample contained. Sequence reads were collapsed and filtered to measure the absolute abundance of every unique TCRbeta CDR3 rearrangement. For each sample, productive Simpson clonality was calculated as the square root of Simpson's diversity index across productive rearrangements. This immuneACCESS table, as held by TCRdb, lists in-frame sequences with V and J called but not all clones. Of the missing ones, under half trace to an unresolved V gene in checked studies; the others have no known cause. The V and J calls and clone size are taken from that table; D and trimming were inferred from the DNA. The sample table holds fewer than 250,000 clones, of which about 92% were seen once. Around 1.2% of the sample is held by the ten biggest clonotypes.

This entry is derived from a study of blood T cell repertoires in COVID-19 (TCRdb year 2020). Turning to the overall study: The collaborator samples originated in the United States, Italy and Spain and spanned the acute and convalescent phases of COVID-19. The repertoires were released in a freely available public database meant as a resource for research on the immune response to SARS-CoV-2. Where available, HLA class I and class II types were taken from metadata supplied by the sample provider and were not determined by assay-based typing. The material from the prospective study consisted of cDNA or gDNA derived from T cells, B-cell-depleted T cells, or PBMCs. A de-identified subject ID, COVID-19 status, age in years and sex were almost always included in the sample metadata. Subjects who had been exposed to COVID-19, were actively infected with it, or had recovered from it provided the deeply sampled blood TCRbeta repertoires that made up the dataset. Samples came from the ongoing ImmuneRACE study (first 160 participants) plus 1,254 subjects from 6 global collaborators.

The collaborating institutions used their own protocols to collect whole blood in K2EDTA tubes. For TCRbeta analysis, collaborators shipped samples as frozen whole blood, isolated PBMCs, or DNA extracted from either of those sample types. Overall study outcomes, separate from this receptor: Clinical and demographic metadata were provided uncurated, with the amount varying by source and participant.

Including the terminal cysteine and phenylalanine, the CDR3 comprises 20 residues. CDR3 DNA is the only sequence kept; it has 60 bases, read in frame from the first base. CDR1 and CDR2 are drawn from the germline V gene: LGHNA, YNFKEQ. V has 1 base trimmed and J has 5 bases trimmed; junction bases matching no gene number 20. The chain was built from TRBV4-2 and TRBJ2-5; 9 nucleotides in the junction match TRBD2. The sequence was collected from a man between 25 and 39 years old with acute or convalescent COVID-19. Input material: peripheral blood. The CDR3 reads CASSQGVRGRGRKSTETQYF. DNA sequence: TGTGCCAGCAGCCAAGGGGTCCGCGGGAGGGGGAGAAAGAGTACTGAGACCCAGTACTTC.